The 14 T cell receptor beta chains below all came from one sample that was sequenced in a study of cytomegalovirus exposure and HLA in healthy donors. Primers included in the PCR were 60 Vbeta and 13 Jbeta primers. TCRdb keeps only in-frame clones here, not all; method: immunoSEQ multiplex PCR. The data hold 200,000 to 250,000 clones, with under 80% observed a single time. The sequenced sample consisted of PBMCs. The receptor source for this set is a woman aged 25 to 39 in good health and CMV-seronegative.

V usage is TRBV11-2 and J usage is TRBJ1-2; 7 nucleotides match TRBD1. J gave up 5 bases and V 4 bases, and 13 bases lay outside the gene matches. The length of the CDR3 is 16 residues. CDR1 is SGHAT, CDR2 FQNNGV, per germline. The chain's CDR3 is CASSSRAGTAVYGYTF. Here the CDR3 DNA reads TGTGCCAGCAGCTCTCGTGCCGGGACAGCGGTATATGGCTACACCTTC.

The chain combines TRBV19 with TRBJ1-5; no firm D call. V was trimmed by 6 bases and J by 5 bases, leaving 11 bases between them. Per germline, CDR1 LNHDA and CDR2 SQIVND (reference sequence). The CDR3 contains 13 residues. CDR3 DNA sequence: TGTGCCAGTAGCCTAGATCCGTATCAGCCCCAGCATTTT. Amino acid sequence: CASSLDPYQPQHF. The whole variable domain, remainder taken from reference TRBV19 and TRBJ1-5, is DGGITQSPKYLFRKEGQNVTLSCEQNLNHDAMYWYRQDPGQGLRLIYYSQIVNDFQKGDIAEGYSVSREKKESFPLTVTSAQKNPTAFYLCASSLDPYQPQHFGDGTRLSIL.

V is TRBV30 and J is TRBJ2-7; 8 bases align to TRBD2. Trimming removed 1 base from V and 2 bases from J; junction bases left unmatched: 13. The germline V gene encodes CDR1 GTSNPN and CDR2 SVGIG (reference sequence). CDR3 length: 17 residues. The CDR3 bases are TGTGCCTGGAGTGGTTCCTCCGATAGCGGGGCCCCCTACGAGCAGTACTTC. The encoded protein is CAWSGSSDSGAPYEQYF.

This clone was found a few times. The same CDR3 can be traced to other DNA sequences in this sample. This chain links TRBV19 with TRBJ1-3; D is unresolved. Germline V CDR1 and CDR2: LNHDA, SQIVND (reference sequence). The CDR3 loop spans 15 amino acids. The V and J ends lost 5 bases and 2 bases respectively, with 13 bases between them. CDR3 DNA: TGTGCCAGTAGTGAGGGCGGATCCGCTGGAAACACCATATATTTT. Amino acid sequence: CASSEGGSAGNTIYF.

The rearrangement links TRBV19 to TRBJ1-3; TRBD1 is a possible D gene (5 bases). Trimming stripped 7 bases from V and 3 bases from J, with 10 bases between. Germline assignment: CDR1 LNHDA and CDR2 SQIVND (reference sequence). The CDR3 sequence is 13 residues long. The CDR3 bases are TGTGCCAGTAAGAGGCAGGGTGGAAACACCATATATTTT. Encoded protein: CASKRQGGNTIYF.

The rearrangement uses TRBV20-1 and TRBJ2-2; D is undetermined. Trimming stripped 4 bases from V and 6 bases from J, with 3 bases between. Germline V lookup: CDR1 DFQATT, CDR2 SNEGSKA (reference sequence). This CDR3 is built from 10 residues. The CDR3 sequence: CSANSGELFF. The CDR3 DNA sequence: TGCAGTGCTAACTCCGGGGAGCTGTTTTTT.

This clone was counted between two and nine times. Compared with germline, one end of the junction differs, possibly owing to a read error. The V call is TRBV5-8, the J call TRBJ1-6; the match to TRBD1 covers 8 bases. Germline CDR1 SGHTS, CDR2 YDEGEE. This CDR3 has 15 residues. The CDR3 reads CASSFGQGGNSPLNF. The DNA for the CDR3 is TGTGCCAGCAGTTTCGGACAGGGCGGGAATTCCCCCCTCAACTTT.

The gene calls are TRBV6-6 and TRBJ2-3; TRBD2 aligns across 11 bases. V shed 6 bases and J 2 bases; nucleotides not matched to a gene: 1. This CDR3 is built from 14 residues. CDR1 MNHNY and CDR2 SVGAGI come from the germline V gene (reference sequence). The DNA of the CDR3 is TGTGCCAGCAGGGGACTAGCGGACACAGATACGCAGTATTTT. Residues: CASRGLADTDTQYF.

The chain has TRBV7-9 and TRBJ2-1, with 11 bases fitting TRBD2. Unmatched junction bases numbered 5, after V lost 1 base and J lost 6 bases. CDR3 length: 16 residues. Germline V gene data show CDR1 as SEHNR and CDR2 as FQNEAQ (reference sequence). The CDR3 sequence: CASSLGGLAGGNEQFF. The CDR3 region has the DNA TGTGCCAGCAGCTTAGGAGGGCTAGCGGGGGGCAATGAGCAGTTCTTC.

V gene TRBV5-1 combines with J gene TRBJ2-2, with 7 bases identical to TRBD2. The germline gives CDR1 SGHRS, CDR2 YFSETQ. J gave up 5 bases and V 2 bases, and 9 bases lay outside the gene matches. CDR3 length: 16 amino acids. The CDR3 region is CASSLSAKGGTGELFF. The CDR3 DNA sequence: TGCGCCAGCAGCTTATCGGCCAAGGGAGGGACCGGGGAGCTGTTTTTT. Using reference TRBV5-1 and TRBJ2-2 for the parts outside the CDR3, the full variable domain is KAGVTQTPRYLIKTRGQQVTLSCSPISGHRSVSWYQQTPGQGLQFLFEYFSETQRNKGNFPGRFSGRQFSNSRSEMNVSTLELGDSALYLCASSLSAKGGTGELFFGEGSRLTVL.

This sequence joins TRBV2 and TRBJ1-6; D unclear. There are 16 residues in the CDR3. Germline loops: CDR1 SNHLY, CDR2 FYNNEI. Deletions cut 5 bases from V and 10 bases from J, with 21 bases between. CDR3 region: CASSTTGSKLSSPLHF. The DNA for the CDR3 is TGTGCCAGCAGTACAACGGGGTCCAAACTAAGCTCACCCCTCCACTTT.

On this clone itself: At one of its ends the junction is not consistent with the germline gene, which may arise from a read error. The chain employs TRBV7-8 and TRBJ1-1; D uncertain. CDR1 and CDR2 from the germline V gene are SGHVS and FQNEAQ. The CDR3 runs 14 residues. The CDR3 here is CAGSRGSVNAEAFF. CDR3 DNA sequence: TGTGCCGGCAGCCGCGGGTCGGTAAACGCTGAAGCTTTCTTT.

The chain employs TRBV25-1 and TRBJ2-5; no clear D gene. The end of the DNA fits TRBJ2-7 better, so the J call may be wrong. CDR1 is MGHDK, CDR2 SYGVNS, per germline. This CDR3 contains 13 residues. The DNA for the CDR3 is TGTGCCAGCAGTGAAGGAGCTACCTACGAGCAGTACTTC. Its protein is CASSEGATYEQYF.

The chain is built from TRBV6-5 and TRBJ1-4; D unclear. Trimming removed 6 bases from V and 5 bases from J, with 10 bases in between. This CDR3 is built from 13 residues. Germline CDR1 MNHEY, CDR2 SVGAGI. CDR3 coding DNA: TGTGCCAGCAGGCGATTAGAGAATGAAAAACTGTTTTTT. Its protein product is CASRRLENEKLFF.